In this sample, the clone carrying this T cell receptor beta chain turned up many times. With 10-nucleotide random UMIs included, cDNA was synthesized by 5'RACE. TCRdb recomputed calls from the 5' RACE reads with MiXCR, one row per CDR3 protein. Seen here are approximately 31,000 distinct CDR3 sequences, over 4% observed once, and the top ten hold about 23%. Healthy controls comprised blood bank volunteers in Maryland, USA. These data are taken from a study of neurological immune-mediated disorders. The germline V and J ends were trimmed by 1 base and 4 bases, with 14 bases remaining between them. Per germline, CDR1 SGDLS and CDR2 YYNGEE. CDR3 length equals 15 residues.

Sequenced: PBMCs. This rearrangement joins TRBV9 to TRBJ1-2, with D possibly matching TRBD1 (5 bases). The TCR was taken from a man aged 18 to 30 in good health. The DNA for the CDR3 is TGTGCCAGCAGCGTACTCTCGGGGGGGAGCTATGGCTACACCTTC. Protein: CASSVLSGGSYGYTF.